Detailed here is one T cell receptor (beta chain). As yet, its antigen is unknown. Donors in the study were healthy people who gave bone marrow. Sampled while nominally healthy, donors likely had unrecorded immune exposures. The CDR3 is 13 amino acids. V trimming: 10 bases; J trimming: 3 bases; junction bases outside the gene matches: 5. The germline V gene encodes CDR1 MNHEY and CDR2 SVGAGI. This sample stems from a study of cytomegalovirus exposure and HLA in healthy donors. Study-wide context: Sequencing of some 190 million T cells in an earlier analysis found 100 million to 140 million unique TCR beta sequences.

Findings and caveats of the study: Association of a missense DCLRE1C variant with TCR beta V- and J-gene trimming was reported in a later analysis.

The study ran its PCR with 60 Vbeta and 13 Jbeta primers. Method: immunoSEQ multiplex PCR; TCRdb's copy keeps in-frame clones and lacks some. The table has under 150,000 clones, 80% to 85% seen once. Sequenced input: PBMCs. The chain has TRBV6-5 and TRBJ2-2, with 7 nucleotides matching TRBD2. The receptor's source is a boy under 10 years old in good health and CMV-seronegative. In nucleotides, the CDR3 is TGTGCCATCCAAGCGGGGTACACCGGGGAGCTGTTTTTT. Its translation is CAIQAGYTGELFF.